This T cell receptor beta chain was sequenced during a study of CD8 T cells in ankylosing spondylitis. Library preparation for TCR beta used quantitative 5'-RACE with molecular barcodes. TCRdb redid the calling of the 5' RACE reads with MiXCR, one entry per CDR3 protein. The table includes roughly 150,000 distinct CDR3 sequences, 30% to 35% detected once. In its sample, this clonotype was seen a few times. V shed 6 bases and J shed 6 bases, with 13 bases lying between them. The CDR3 extends over 13 amino acids. CDR1 is SGHRS and CDR2 is YFSETQ in the germline V gene. The chain has TRBV5-1 and TRBJ2-1, with D possibly being TRBD1 or TRBD2 (7 bases each). The clonotype originates from a male donor with ankylosing spondylitis. The sample was synovial fluid, either unsorted or a sorted T cell fraction (not recorded which). The CDR3 nucleotides read TGCGCCAGCAACGCAGGGGGGGGCAATGAGCAGTTCTTC. It yields the protein CASNAGGGNEQFF.